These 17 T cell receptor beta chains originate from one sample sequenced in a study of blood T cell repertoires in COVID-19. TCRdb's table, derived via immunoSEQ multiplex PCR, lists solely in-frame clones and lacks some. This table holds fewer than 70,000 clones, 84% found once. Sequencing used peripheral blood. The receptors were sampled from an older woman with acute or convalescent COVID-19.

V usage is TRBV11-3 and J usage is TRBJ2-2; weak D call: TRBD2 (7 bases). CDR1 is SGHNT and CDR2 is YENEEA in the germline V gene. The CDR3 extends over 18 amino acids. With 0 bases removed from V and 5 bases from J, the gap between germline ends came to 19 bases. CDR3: CASSLDGFGGAGTGELFF. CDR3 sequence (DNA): TGTGCCAGCAGCTTAGACGGCTTTGGGGGGGCCGGTACCGGGGAGCTGTTTTTT.

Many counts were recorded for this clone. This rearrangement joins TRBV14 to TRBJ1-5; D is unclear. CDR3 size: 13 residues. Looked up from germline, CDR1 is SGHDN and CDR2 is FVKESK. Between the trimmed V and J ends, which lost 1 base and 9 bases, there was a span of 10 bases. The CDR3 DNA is TGTGCCAGCAGCCAAGTAGATCCACGGCCCCAGCATTTT. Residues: CASSQVDPRPQHF.

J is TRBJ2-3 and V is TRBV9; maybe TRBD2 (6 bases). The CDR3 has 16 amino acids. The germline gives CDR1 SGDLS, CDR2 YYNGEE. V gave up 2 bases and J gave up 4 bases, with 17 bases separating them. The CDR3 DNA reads TGTGCCAGCAGCGTCGAGGGGTTTGGAGGGTCAGATACGCAGTATTTT. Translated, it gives CASSVEGFGGSDTQYF.

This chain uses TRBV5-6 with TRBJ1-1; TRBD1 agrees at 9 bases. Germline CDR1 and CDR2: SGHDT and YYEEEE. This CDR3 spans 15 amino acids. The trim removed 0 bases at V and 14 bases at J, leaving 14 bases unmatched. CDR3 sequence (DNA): TGTGCCAGCAGCTTGGGGGGACAGGGCTATCTTGAGGGGTTCTTT. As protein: CASSLGGQGYLEGFF.

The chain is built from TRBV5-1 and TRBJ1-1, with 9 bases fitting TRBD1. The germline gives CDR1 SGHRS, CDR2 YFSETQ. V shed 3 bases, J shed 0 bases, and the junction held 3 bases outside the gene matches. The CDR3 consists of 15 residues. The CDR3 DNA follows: TGCGCCAGCAGCTCCTGGACAGGGGTGAACACTGAAGCTTTCTTT. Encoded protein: CASSSWTGVNTEAFF.

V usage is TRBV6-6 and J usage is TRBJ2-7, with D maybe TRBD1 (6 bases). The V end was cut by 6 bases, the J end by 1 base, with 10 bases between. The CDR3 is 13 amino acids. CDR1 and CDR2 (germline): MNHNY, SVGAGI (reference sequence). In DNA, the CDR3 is TGTGCCAGCAGGGCAGGGGATTCCTACGAGCAGTACTTC. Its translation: CASRAGDSYEQYF.

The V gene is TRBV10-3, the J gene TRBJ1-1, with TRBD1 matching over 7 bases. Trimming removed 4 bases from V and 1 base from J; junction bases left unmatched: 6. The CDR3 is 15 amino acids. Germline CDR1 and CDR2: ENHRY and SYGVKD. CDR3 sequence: CAISARQGSNTEAFF. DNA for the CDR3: TGTGCCATCAGTGCCCGACAGGGATCGAACACTGAAGCTTTCTTT.

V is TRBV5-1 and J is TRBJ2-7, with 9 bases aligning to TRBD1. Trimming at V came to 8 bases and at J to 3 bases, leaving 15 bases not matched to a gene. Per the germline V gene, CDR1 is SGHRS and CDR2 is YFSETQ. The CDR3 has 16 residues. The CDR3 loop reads CASYRGSGQGSYEQYF. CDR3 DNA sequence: TGCGCCAGTTACCGGGGGTCGGGACAGGGAAGCTACGAGCAGTACTTC.

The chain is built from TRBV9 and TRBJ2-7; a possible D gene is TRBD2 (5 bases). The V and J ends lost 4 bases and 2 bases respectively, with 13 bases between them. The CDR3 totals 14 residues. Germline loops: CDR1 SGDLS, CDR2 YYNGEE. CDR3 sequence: CASSPSGTTYEQYF. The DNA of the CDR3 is TGTGCCAGCAGCCCCTCGGGAACCACCTACGAGCAGTACTTC.

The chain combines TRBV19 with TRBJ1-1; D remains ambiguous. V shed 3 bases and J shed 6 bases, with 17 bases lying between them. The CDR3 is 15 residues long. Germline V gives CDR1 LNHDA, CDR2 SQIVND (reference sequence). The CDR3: CASSIVARGSAEAFF. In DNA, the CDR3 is TGTGCCAGTAGTATTGTCGCCCGGGGTTCCGCTGAAGCTTTCTTT.

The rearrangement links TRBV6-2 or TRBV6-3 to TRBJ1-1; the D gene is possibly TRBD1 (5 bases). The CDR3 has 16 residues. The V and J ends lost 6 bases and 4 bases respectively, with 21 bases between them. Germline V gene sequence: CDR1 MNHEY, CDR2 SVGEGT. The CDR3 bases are TGTGCCAGCAGCCGCCTTGAGAGGGGAGGAGGCACTGAAGCTTTCTTT. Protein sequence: CASSRLERGGGTEAFF.

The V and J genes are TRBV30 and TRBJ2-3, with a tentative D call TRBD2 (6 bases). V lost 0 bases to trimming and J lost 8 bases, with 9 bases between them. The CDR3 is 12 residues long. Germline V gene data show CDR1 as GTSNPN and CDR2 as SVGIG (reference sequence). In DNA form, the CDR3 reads TGTGCCTGGAGTGTTCTCGGGAGTACGCAGTATTTT. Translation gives CAWSVLGSTQYF.

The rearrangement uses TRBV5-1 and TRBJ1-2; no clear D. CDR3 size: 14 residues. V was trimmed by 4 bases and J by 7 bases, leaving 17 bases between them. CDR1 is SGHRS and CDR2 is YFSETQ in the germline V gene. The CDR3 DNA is TGCGCCAGCAGCACCGGCGAGGGAAGCGGTGGCTACACCTTC. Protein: CASSTGEGSGGYTF.

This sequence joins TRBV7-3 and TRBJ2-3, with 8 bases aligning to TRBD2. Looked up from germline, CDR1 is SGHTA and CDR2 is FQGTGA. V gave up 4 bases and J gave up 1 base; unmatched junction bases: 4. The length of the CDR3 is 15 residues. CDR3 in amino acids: CASSSRGGGTDTQYF. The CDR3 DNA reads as TGTGCCAGCAGCTCCCGGGGGGGCGGCACAGATACGCAGTATTTT. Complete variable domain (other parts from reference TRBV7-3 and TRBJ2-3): GAGVSQTPSNKVTEKGKYVELRCDPISGHTALYWYRQSLGQGPEFLIYFQGTGAADDSGLPNDRFFAVRPEGSVSTLKIQRTERGDSAVYLCASSSRGGGTDTQYFGPGTRLTVL.

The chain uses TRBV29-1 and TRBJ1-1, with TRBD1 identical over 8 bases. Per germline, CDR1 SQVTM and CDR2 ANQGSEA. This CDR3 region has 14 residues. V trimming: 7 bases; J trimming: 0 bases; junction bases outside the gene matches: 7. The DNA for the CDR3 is TGCAGCGCCCCTACACAGGGGGTGAACACTGAAGCTTTCTTT. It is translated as CSAPTQGVNTEAFF.

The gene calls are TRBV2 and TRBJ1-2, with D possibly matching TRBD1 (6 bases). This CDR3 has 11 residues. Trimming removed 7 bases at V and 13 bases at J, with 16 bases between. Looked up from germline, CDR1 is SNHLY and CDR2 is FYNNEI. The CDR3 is CASTRDIQVTF. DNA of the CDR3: TGTGCCAGCACCCGGGACATTCAAGTCACCTTC.

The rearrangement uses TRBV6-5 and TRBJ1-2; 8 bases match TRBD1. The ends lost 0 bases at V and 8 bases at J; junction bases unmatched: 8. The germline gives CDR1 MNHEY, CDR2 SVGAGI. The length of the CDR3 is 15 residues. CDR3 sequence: CASSYSRTGIGGYTF. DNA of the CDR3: TGTGCCAGCAGTTACTCAAGGACAGGGATAGGGGGCTACACCTTC.